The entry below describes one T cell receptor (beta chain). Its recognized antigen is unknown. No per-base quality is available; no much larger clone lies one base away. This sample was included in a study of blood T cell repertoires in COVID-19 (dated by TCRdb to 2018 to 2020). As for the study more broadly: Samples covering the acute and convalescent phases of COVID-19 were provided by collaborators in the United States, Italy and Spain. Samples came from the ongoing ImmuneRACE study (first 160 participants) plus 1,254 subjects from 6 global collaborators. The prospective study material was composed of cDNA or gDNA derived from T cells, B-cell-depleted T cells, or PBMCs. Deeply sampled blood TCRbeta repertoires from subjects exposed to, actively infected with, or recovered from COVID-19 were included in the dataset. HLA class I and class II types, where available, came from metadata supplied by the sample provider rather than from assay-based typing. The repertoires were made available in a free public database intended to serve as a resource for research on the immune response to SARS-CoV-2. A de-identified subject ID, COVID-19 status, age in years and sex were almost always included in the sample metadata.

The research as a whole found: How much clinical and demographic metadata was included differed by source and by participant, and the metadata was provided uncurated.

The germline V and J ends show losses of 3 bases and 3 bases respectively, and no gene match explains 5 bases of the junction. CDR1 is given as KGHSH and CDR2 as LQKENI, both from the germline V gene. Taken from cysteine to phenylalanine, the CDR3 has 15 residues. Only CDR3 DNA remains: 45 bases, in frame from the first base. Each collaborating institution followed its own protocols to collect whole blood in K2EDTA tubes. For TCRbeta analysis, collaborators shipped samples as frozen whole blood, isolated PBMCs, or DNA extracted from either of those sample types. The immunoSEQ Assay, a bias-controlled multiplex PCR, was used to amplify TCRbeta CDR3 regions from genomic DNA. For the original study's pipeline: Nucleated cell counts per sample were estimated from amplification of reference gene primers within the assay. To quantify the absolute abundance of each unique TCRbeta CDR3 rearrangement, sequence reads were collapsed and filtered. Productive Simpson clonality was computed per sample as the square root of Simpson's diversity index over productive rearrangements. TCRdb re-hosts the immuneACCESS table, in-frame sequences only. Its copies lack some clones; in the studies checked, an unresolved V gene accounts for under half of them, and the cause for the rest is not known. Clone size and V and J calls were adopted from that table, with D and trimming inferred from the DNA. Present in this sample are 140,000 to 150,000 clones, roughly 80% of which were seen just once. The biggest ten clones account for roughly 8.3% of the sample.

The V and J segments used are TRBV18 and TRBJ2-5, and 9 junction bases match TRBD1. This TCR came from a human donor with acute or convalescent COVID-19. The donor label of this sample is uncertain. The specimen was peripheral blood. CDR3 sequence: CASSPRTGEEETQYF. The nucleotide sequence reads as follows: TGTGCCAGCTCACCGAGGACAGGGGAGGAAGAGACCCAGTACTTC. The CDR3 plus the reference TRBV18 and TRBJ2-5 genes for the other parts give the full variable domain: NAGVMQNPRHLVRRRGQEARLRCSPMKGHSHVYWYRQLPEEGLKFMVYLQKENIIDESGMPKERFSAEFPKEGPSILRIQQVVRGDSAAYFCASSPRTGEEETQYFGPGTRLLVL.